One and the same sample provided the 21 T cell receptor beta chains below, sequenced in a study of identical twins. Via MiXCR, TCRdb re-called the 5' RACE reads, giving one row per CDR3 protein. The sample contains about 470,000 distinct CDR3 sequences, 20% to 25% of which appear only once. The same specimen was also included in a second study, on T cells expressing NK-cell markers.

The source material was CD4+ T cells sorted from blood. These receptors all come from a woman under 30 in good health.

V and J are TRBV24-1 and TRBJ2-5; 10 nucleotides match TRBD2. The CDR3 is made up of 17 amino acids. The V gene's germline CDR1 is KGHDR and CDR2 SFDVKD. V shed 9 bases, J shed 1 base, and the junction held 13 bases outside the gene matches. Here the CDR3 reads CATAGTSDPSGQETQYF. CDR3 sequence (DNA): TGTGCCACCGCCGGGACTAGCGACCCCTCGGGCCAAGAGACCCAGTACTTC.

This clonotype has just a few counts. The V call is TRBV7-9, the J call TRBJ2-4; weak D call: TRBD1 (6 bases). The V and J ends lost 3 bases and 9 bases respectively, with 12 bases between them. The CDR3 covers 13 residues. Germline V gene lookup returns CDR1 SEHNR and CDR2 FQNEAQ (reference sequence). The chain's CDR3 is CASSFDGTTIQYF. As DNA, the CDR3 is TGTGCCAGCAGCTTCGACGGGACAACCATTCAGTACTTC. The entire variable domain, with the rest obtained from reference TRBV7-9 and TRBJ2-4, is as follows: DTGVSQNPRHKITKRGQNVTFRCDPISEHNRLYWYRQTLGQGPEFLTYFQNEAQLEKSRLLSDRFSAERPKGSFSTLEIQRTEQGDSAMYLCASSFDGTTIQYFGAGTRLSVL.

The rearrangement joins TRBV11-3 to TRBJ2-2; D gene uncertain. V was pared by 5 bases and J by 7 bases, with 14 bases between. CDR3 size: 14 residues. The germline V gene encodes CDR1 SGHNT and CDR2 YENEEA. The DNA for the CDR3 is TGTGCCAGCAGCCAGGCGCTGGTTAGCGGGGAGCTGTTTTTT. It specifies CASSQALVSGELFF.

This clonotype was counted between two and nine times. The chain joins TRBV20-1 to TRBJ1-6; no firm D call. This CDR3 spans 14 amino acids. Looked up from germline, CDR1 is DFQATT and CDR2 is SNEGSKA (reference sequence). V was clipped by 3 bases and J by 10 bases, with 16 bases between them. CDR3 DNA: TGCAGTGCTAGGCCGTCCGGGATTCAATCACCCCTCCACTTT. Amino acids: CSARPSGIQSPLHF.

This clonotype was observed a few times. The chain employs TRBV7-9 and TRBJ2-5; D is unresolved. V lost 3 bases, J lost 5 bases, and 10 bases lay in between. The length of the CDR3 is 13 residues. Germline CDR1 and CDR2: SEHNR and FQNEAQ (reference sequence). The CDR3 here is CASSFQELETQYF. The CDR3 DNA reads as TGTGCCAGCAGCTTTCAGGAATTGGAGACCCAGTACTTC.

V usage is TRBV5-1 and J usage is TRBJ2-1, with no clear D. CDR3 length: 13 residues. Between the trimmed V and J ends, which lost 4 bases and 10 bases, there was a span of 15 bases. From germline, CDR1 is SGHRS and CDR2 YFSETQ. CDR3 bases: TGCGCCAGCAGCCCCCACGTGGAGATGGAGCAGTTCTTC. Amino acids: CASSPHVEMEQFF. Full variable domain (missing parts from reference TRBV5-1 and TRBJ2-1): KAGVTQTPRYLIKTRGQQVTLSCSPISGHRSVSWYQQTPGQGLQFLFEYFSETQRNKGNFPGRFSGRQFSNSRSEMNVSTLELGDSALYLCASSPHVEMEQFFGPGTRLTVL.

A remark on this clonotype: One end of the junction varies from germline; a read error may be responsible. CDR3 amino acids: CACSFSAAKNIQYF. The CDR3 DNA follows: TGTGCCTGCAGTTTCTCAGCAGCCAAAAACATTCAGTACTTC. V is TRBV9 and J is TRBJ2-4; D call uncertain. Per germline, CDR1 SGDLS and CDR2 YYNGEE. The CDR3 sequence is 14 residues long. Variable domain in full (rest from reference TRBV9 and TRBJ2-4): DSGVTQTPKHLITATGQRVTLRCSPRSGDLSVYWYQQSLDQGLQFLIQYYNGEERAKGNILERFSAQQFPDLHSELNLSSLELGDSALYFCACSFSAAKNIQYFGAGTRLSVL.

This clonotype was observed a handful of times. This rearrangement joins TRBV9 to TRBJ2-1, with 7 bases lining up with TRBD2. This CDR3 spans 15 amino acids. Germline V gives CDR1 SGDLS, CDR2 YYNGEE. The ends lost 0 bases at V and 1 base at J; junction bases unmatched: 1. The CDR3 region has the DNA TGTGCCAGCAGCGTAGAGCGGGATTCCTACAATGAGCAGTTCTTC. Translated, it gives CASSVERDSYNEQFF.

The chain combines TRBV10-1 with TRBJ2-3, with TRBD2 matching 10 bases. The CDR3 length is 18 residues. Looked up from germline, CDR1 is WNHNN and CDR2 is SYGVQD (reference sequence). J lost 6 bases, V lost 0 bases, and 12 bases had no gene match. The CDR3 is CASSESQLAGQYVDTQYF. CDR3 DNA: TGCGCCAGCAGTGAGTCCCAACTAGCGGGGCAATACGTTGATACGCAGTATTTT.

This clonotype appeared a few times. Here the CDR3 DNA reads TGTGCCAGCAGATACAATACAGGGAGTTCCCAGTACTTC. Its protein product is CASRYNTGSSQYF. This sequence joins TRBV7-9 and TRBJ2-5; D perhaps matches TRBD1 (6 bases). The ends were cut back, 6 bases at V and 9 bases at J, with 17 bases in the middle. The germline V gene encodes CDR1 SEHNR and CDR2 FQNEAQ (reference sequence). CDR3 size: 13 residues.

This clonotype was seen a few times. The V gene is TRBV20-1, the J gene TRBJ2-1, with TRBD2 matching 9 bases. Per the germline V gene, CDR1 is DFQATT and CDR2 is SNEGSKA (reference sequence). The CDR3 sequence is 15 residues long. The J segment lost 3 bases and the V segment lost 2 bases, leaving 5 bases of the junction unmatched. Here the CDR3 DNA reads TGCAGTGCTAGAATTGCGGGGGGGGTCTACAATGAGCAGTTCTTC. This codes for CSARIAGGVYNEQFF.

The chain recombines TRBV5-1 with TRBJ2-5; TRBD2 matches at 10 bases. Germline V gene lookup returns CDR1 SGHRS and CDR2 YFSETQ. V lost 0 bases, J lost 3 bases, and 5 bases stayed unmatched. The CDR3 runs 16 residues. CDR3: CASSLGASGRKETQYF. CDR3 coding DNA: TGCGCCAGCAGCTTGGGGGCTAGCGGGAGAAAAGAGACCCAGTACTTC.

The gene calls are TRBV29-1 and TRBJ2-3; no definite D call. The CDR3 is 14 amino acids. The V and J ends lost 8 bases and 4 bases respectively, with 19 bases between them. Per the germline V gene, CDR1 is SQVTM and CDR2 is ANQGSEA. The chain's CDR3 is CSFGRVLNSDTQYF. The CDR3, as DNA: TGCAGCTTCGGCCGGGTCCTCAACTCAGATACGCAGTATTTT.

Only a few counts were recorded for this clonotype. This sequence joins TRBV5-1 and TRBJ2-3; TRBD1 matches 8 bases. This CDR3 has 13 residues. Per germline, CDR1 SGHRS and CDR2 YFSETQ. V was pared by 4 bases and J by 6 bases, with 4 bases of the junction left unmatched. CDR3 sequence (DNA): TGCGCCAGCAGCCCTGGGGACAGGGATACGCAGTATTTT. It yields the protein CASSPGDRDTQYF.

V and J are TRBV20-1 and TRBJ2-1; maybe TRBD2 (5 bases). V lost 0 bases, J lost 10 bases, and 22 bases lay in between. Germline V gene data show CDR1 as DFQATT and CDR2 as SNEGSKA (reference sequence). This CDR3 has 16 residues. In DNA, the CDR3 is TGCAGTGCTAGAGAGGGGTGGGAGAGGGTCAAGGAAGAGCAGTTCTTC. It codes for CSAREGWERVKEEQFF.

This clonotype was observed a handful of times. The chain links TRBV4-1 to TRBJ2-2; D possibly uses TRBD1 or TRBD2 (7 bases each). V was clipped by 1 base and J by 6 bases, with 15 bases between them. The germline V gene encodes CDR1 MGHRA and CDR2 YSYEKL. The CDR3 contains 16 residues. The chain's CDR3 is CASSQGGGQSSGELFF. The CDR3 nucleotides are TGCGCCAGCAGCCAAGGGGGGGGACAGTCGTCCGGGGAGCTGTTTTTT.

The V call is TRBV7-2, the J call TRBJ2-6; D is unclear. The V end was cut by 6 bases, the J end by 6 bases, with 9 bases between. Germline V gives CDR1 SGHTA, CDR2 FQGNSA. CDR3 size: 13 residues. Here the CDR3 DNA reads TGTGCCAGCAGTCCCGGTGTGGCCAACGTCCTGACTTTC. This gives the protein CASSPGVANVLTF.

This clonotype was observed a handful of times. This chain connects TRBV7-2 to TRBJ2-1; 8 nucleotides line up with TRBD2. The CDR3 runs 15 residues. V gave up 1 base and J gave up 15 bases; unmatched junction bases: 14. Germline V gene lookup returns CDR1 SGHTA and CDR2 FQGNSA. The CDR3 protein is CASSLVGGATGGWFF. The CDR3 nucleotides read TGTGCCAGCAGCTTAGTCGGGGGGGCCACGGGTGGGTGGTTCTTC.

V usage is TRBV7-3 and J usage is TRBJ2-5; TRBD2 aligns across 9 bases. The junction had 9 bases not matched to a gene; V was cut back by 0 bases and J by 7 bases. The CDR3 runs 16 residues. Germline V gene data show CDR1 as SGHTA and CDR2 as FQGTGA. The CDR3 nucleotides read TGTGCCAGCAGCTTAACGAGTAGCGGGGGATTAGGGACCCAGTACTTC. Amino acids: CASSLTSSGGLGTQYF.

This chain joins TRBV2 and TRBJ2-5; D is undetermined. This CDR3 region has 13 residues. The ends were cut back, 5 bases at V and 2 bases at J, with 9 bases in the middle. Germline values: CDR1 SNHLY, CDR2 FYNNEI. This chain's CDR3 is CASSSLLQETQYF. DNA of the CDR3: TGTGCCAGCAGTTCCTTGTTGCAAGAGACCCAGTACTTC.

The CDR3 here is CASSKEPVEQFF. The CDR3 region has the DNA TGTGCCAGCAGCAAAGAACCCGTTGAGCAGTTCTTC. This chain uses TRBV21-1 with TRBJ2-1. TRBV21-1 is deemed a pseudogene. This CDR3 contains 12 residues.